Included here is one TCR beta chain sequence, with context. Using immunoSEQ multiplex PCR, the repertoire was profiled, and TCRdb retains in-frame clones only, with some absent. This sample has some 7,600 clones, with roughly 90% found just once. These data come from a study of graft-versus-host responses after intestinal transplantation. Study overall: Tacrolimus plus steroids were given to all recipients for roughly three years, preceded by anti-thymocyte globulin induction.

The CDR3 is made up of 16 amino acids. V was pared by 7 bases and J by 0 bases, with 10 bases of the junction left unmatched. From germline, CDR1 is SGHKS and CDR2 YYEKEE (reference sequence). The input for sequencing was PBMCs, taken about 31 days after intestinal transplant. J is TRBJ2-1 and V is TRBV5-5, with 7 nucleotides matching TRBD1. The TCR was taken from a human patient who received an intestinal transplant, so some T cells may come from the graft donor. CDR3 sequence (DNA): TGTGCCAGCCATCCGCACCGGGACAGCTCCTACAATGAGCAGTTCTTC. Encoded protein: CASHPHRDSSYNEQFF.